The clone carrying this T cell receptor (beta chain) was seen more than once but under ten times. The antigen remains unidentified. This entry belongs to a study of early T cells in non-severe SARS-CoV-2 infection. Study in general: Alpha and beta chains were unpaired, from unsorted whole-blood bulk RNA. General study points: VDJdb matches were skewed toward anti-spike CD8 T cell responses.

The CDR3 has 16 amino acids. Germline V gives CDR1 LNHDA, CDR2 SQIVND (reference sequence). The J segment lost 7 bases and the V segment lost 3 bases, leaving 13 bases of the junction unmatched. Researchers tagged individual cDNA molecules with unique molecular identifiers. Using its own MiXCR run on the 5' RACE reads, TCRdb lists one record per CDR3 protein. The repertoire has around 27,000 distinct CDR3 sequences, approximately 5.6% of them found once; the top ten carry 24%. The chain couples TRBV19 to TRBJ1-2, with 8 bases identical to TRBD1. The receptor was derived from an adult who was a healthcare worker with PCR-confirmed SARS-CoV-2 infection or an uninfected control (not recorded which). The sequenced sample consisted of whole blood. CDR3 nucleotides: TGTGCCAGTAGTATTTTCAACGGAGGACAGGGAGGTGGCTACACCTTC. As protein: CASSIFNGGQGGGYTF.